The 22 T cell receptor beta chains presented below share a single source sample, sequenced in a study of cytomegalovirus exposure and HLA in healthy donors. The PCR was carried out with 60 Vbeta primers and 13 Jbeta primers. Sequencing was performed with immunoSEQ multiplex PCR; in TCRdb, only in-frame clones are kept and a portion is missing. The sample carries more than 70,000 clones, roughly 67% recorded once. The sequenced sample was PBMCs. Source of these receptors: a man aged 40-55 years in good health and CMV-seropositive.

The chain joins TRBV2 to TRBJ2-1; 7 nucleotides line up with TRBD2. The germline V gene has CDR1 SNHLY and CDR2 FYNNEI. V gave up 7 bases and J gave up 8 bases; unmatched junction bases: 2. This CDR3 has 11 residues. This CDR3 reads CASNAGDEQFF. Written as DNA, the CDR3 is TGTGCCAGCAATGCGGGGGATGAGCAGTTCTTC. Full variable domain (outside the CDR3, taken from reference TRBV2 and TRBJ2-1): EPEVTQTPSHQVTQMGQEVILRCVPISNHLYFYWYRQILGQKVEFLVSFYNNEISEKSEIFDDQFSVERPDGSNFTLKIRSTKLEDSAMYFCASNAGDEQFFGPGTRLTVL.

This chain links TRBV4-1 with TRBJ2-7; the match to TRBD1 covers 11 bases. With V trimmed by 4 bases and J by 5 bases, 7 bases remained unmatched. In germline, CDR1 is MGHRA, CDR2 YSYEKL. This CDR3 has 15 residues. The CDR3 loop reads CASSPTGQGDDEQYF. The DNA for the CDR3 is TGCGCCAGCAGCCCAACGGGACAGGGGGACGACGAGCAGTACTTC.

This rearrangement joins TRBV5-6 to TRBJ2-1, with 12 positions matching TRBD2. V shed 5 bases and J 11 bases; nucleotides not matched to a gene: 5. The length of the CDR3 is 13 residues. Germline values: CDR1 SGHDT, CDR2 YYEEEE. DNA of the CDR3: TGTGCCAGCAGTCCAGGACTAGCGGGGCAGCAGTTCTTC. It yields the protein CASSPGLAGQQFF.

This chain links TRBV10-2 with TRBJ1-1; D perhaps matches TRBD1 (5 bases). Germline V lookup: CDR1 WSHSY, CDR2 SAAADI. V was shortened by 6 bases and J by 7 bases, with 21 bases between the two germline ends. The CDR3 sequence is 15 residues long. CDR3 protein: CASSEGPGGIREAFF. In DNA form, the CDR3 reads TGCGCCAGCAGCGAGGGTCCGGGGGGAATCCGTGAAGCTTTCTTT.

The V gene is TRBV25-1, the J gene TRBJ1-1, with 7 bases aligning to TRBD1. CDR1 MGHDK and CDR2 SYGVNS come from the germline V gene. The CDR3 totals 17 residues. The V gene end was trimmed by 1 base and the J gene end by 3 bases; junction bases not matched to a gene: 11. The CDR3, as DNA: TGTGCCAGCAGTGAATCGGTAGGGGGCAGGGCGGACACTGAAGCTTTCTTT. Amino acid sequence: CASSESVGGRADTEAFF. Full variable domain (remainder filled in from reference TRBV25-1 and TRBJ1-1): EADIYQTPRYLVIGTGKKITLECSQTMGHDKMYWYQQDPGMELHLIHYSYGVNSTEKGDLSSESTVSRIRTEHFPLTLESARPSHTSQYLCASSESVGGRADTEAFFGQGTRLTVV.

V and J are TRBV6-5 and TRBJ1-1, with D unresolved. The CDR3 loop spans 13 amino acids. V lost 6 bases, J lost 3 bases, and 11 bases lay in between. Germline values: CDR1 MNHEY, CDR2 SVGAGI. In DNA form, the CDR3 reads TGTGCCAGCAGACCGACGAGGGACACTGAAGCTTTCTTT. The encoded protein is CASRPTRDTEAFF.

The V gene is TRBV18, the J gene TRBJ1-1; 8 nucleotides agree with TRBD1. Germline V gives CDR1 KGHSH, CDR2 LQKENI. The ends lost 5 bases at V and 1 base at J; junction bases unmatched: 3. The CDR3 length is 14 residues. The CDR3, as DNA: TGTGCCAGCTCAGCGACAGGGGCGAACACTGAAGCTTTCTTT. Amino acids: CASSATGANTEAFF.

The J gene is TRBJ2-6, the V gene TRBV7-3, with D uncertain. Trimming left V 4 bases short and J 0 bases short, with 4 bases between. This CDR3 contains 14 residues. Looked up from germline, CDR1 is SGHTA and CDR2 is FQGTGA. CDR3 nucleotide sequence: TGTGCCAGCAGCTCAGGCTCTGGGGCCAACGTCCTGACTTTC. As protein: CASSSGSGANVLTF.

This chain joins TRBV9 and TRBJ2-1, with TRBD1 identical over 10 bases. This CDR3 is built from 14 residues. V lost 6 bases, J lost 4 bases, and 4 bases stayed unmatched. Germline-derived CDR1 and CDR2 are SGDLS and YYNGEE. The CDR3 DNA follows: TGTGCCAGCAACCCGGGACAGGGGTACAATGAGCAGTTCTTC. Its protein is CASNPGQGYNEQFF.

The V and J genes are TRBV6-1 and TRBJ2-3; maybe TRBD1 (5 bases). The CDR3 spans 13 residues. V was cut by 6 bases and J by 5 bases, with 12 bases left in between. The germline V gene encodes CDR1 MNHNS and CDR2 SASEGT. CDR3 protein: CASSRTREDTQYF. In DNA, the CDR3 is TGTGCCAGCAGCCGCACCAGGGAAGATACGCAGTATTTT.

This chain links TRBV7-3 with TRBJ2-3; 11 positions agree with TRBD2. In germline, CDR1 is SGHTA, CDR2 FQGTGA. The CDR3 sequence is 17 residues long. V was pared by 5 bases and J by 1 base, with 8 bases of the junction left unmatched. CDR3 coding DNA: TGTGCCAGCAGCGGGGAGGGACTAGCGGACGGCACAGATACGCAGTATTTT. It codes for CASSGEGLADGTDTQYF.

The chain carries TRBV29-1 and TRBJ2-1; possibly TRBD2 for D (5 bases). The CDR3 covers 11 residues. The ends were cut back, 7 bases at V and 5 bases at J, with 9 bases in the middle. CDR1 SQVTM and CDR2 ANQGSEA come from the germline V gene. The CDR3 is CSGGDDNEQFF. The CDR3 DNA sequence: TGCAGCGGGGGAGACGACAATGAGCAGTTCTTC.

This chain joins TRBV5-1 and TRBJ1-1, with 8 positions matching TRBD1. The CDR3 runs to 14 residues. Germline trimming cut 7 bases from V and 1 base from J; bases unmatched to any gene: 6. In germline, CDR1 is SGHRS, CDR2 YFSETQ. Here the CDR3 reads CASGGTGGNTEAFF. The CDR3, as DNA: TGCGCCAGCGGGGGGACAGGAGGGAACACTGAAGCTTTCTTT.

This chain uses TRBV10-3 with TRBJ1-4, with D hard to call. V gave up 2 bases and J gave up 3 bases, with 7 bases separating them. The germline CDR1 and CDR2 sequences are ENHRY and SYGVKD. This CDR3 is 14 amino acids long. CDR3 DNA sequence: TGTGCCATCAGTGAGACTAGGGCTAATGAAAAACTGTTTTTT. Encoded protein: CAISETRANEKLFF.

This chain links TRBV5-4 with TRBJ1-1, with TRBD1 matching 8 bases. CDR1 is SGHNT and CDR2 is YYREEE in the germline V gene (reference sequence). The CDR3 runs 15 residues. Losses at the gene ends were 0 bases for V and 2 bases for J; bases not matched to a gene: 3. The CDR3: CASSLAQGANTEAFF. The CDR3 DNA reads as TGTGCCAGCAGCTTGGCCCAGGGGGCTAACACTGAAGCTTTCTTT.

This clone was seen only once. The chain employs TRBV25-1 and TRBJ2-7, with D perhaps TRBD2 (5 bases). V was pared by 3 bases and J by 3 bases, with 12 bases between. This CDR3 is 14 amino acids long. Germline V gene lookup returns CDR1 MGHDK and CDR2 SYGVNS. The CDR3 reads CASSEGEVLYEQYF. In nucleotides, the CDR3 is TGTGCCAGCAGTGAGGGAGAGGTACTCTACGAGCAGTACTTC.

The chain links TRBV7-8 to TRBJ2-1, with a possible D match to TRBD2 (6 bases). CDR3 length: 13 amino acids. Per germline, CDR1 SGHVS and CDR2 FQNEAQ. V was shortened by 5 bases and J by 4 bases, with 9 bases between the two germline ends. Here the CDR3 DNA reads TGTGCCAGCAGCACCGGGACTTACAATGAGCAGTTCTTC. It codes for CASSTGTYNEQFF.

The V and J genes are TRBV19 and TRBJ1-1; 7 bases align to TRBD1. V dropped 5 bases and J dropped 0; count of bases not matched to a gene: 6. CDR3 length: 15 residues. The germline V gene encodes CDR1 LNHDA and CDR2 SQIVND (reference sequence). Here the CDR3 reads CASSPRRGMNTEAFF. The CDR3, as DNA: TGTGCCAGTAGTCCCCGCAGGGGGATGAACACTGAAGCTTTCTTT. Looking up the rest from reference TRBV19 and TRBJ1-1 gives the full variable domain: DGGITQSPKYLFRKEGQNVTLSCEQNLNHDAMYWYRQDPGQGLRLIYYSQIVNDFQKGDIAEGYSVSREKKESFPLTVTSAQKNPTAFYLCASSPRRGMNTEAFFGQGTRLTVV.

V gene TRBV7-2 combines with J gene TRBJ2-5; the D gene is possibly TRBD2 (6 bases). CDR3 size: 15 residues. V was trimmed by 4 bases and J by 2 bases, leaving 14 bases between them. Germline CDR1 SGHTA, CDR2 FQGNSA. The CDR3 loop reads CASSSGAAQQETQYF. The CDR3 DNA reads as TGTGCCAGCAGCTCGGGAGCCGCTCAGCAAGAGACCCAGTACTTC.

The chain couples TRBV20-1 to TRBJ1-1; TRBD1 matches at 7 bases. Germline lookup yields CDR1 DFQATT and CDR2 SNEGSKA (reference sequence). The CDR3 is 11 residues long. V lost 4 bases and J lost 10; bases outside the gene matches: 6. CDR3 nucleotides: TGCAGTGCTACCGACAGGGATAGAGCTTTCTTT. Protein sequence: CSATDRDRAFF.

This chain connects TRBV30 to TRBJ1-3, with unresolved D. The CDR3 loop spans 15 amino acids. Trimming pared 0 bases from V and 0 bases from J, leaving 9 bases between. Germline V gives CDR1 GTSNPN, CDR2 SVGIG (reference sequence). The CDR3 region is CAWSVSGTSGNTIYF. The CDR3 DNA is TGTGCCTGGAGTGTAAGTGGCACCTCTGGAAACACCATATATTTT.

In nucleotides, the CDR3 is TGTGCCTGGAGTGTGTCCAGGGGACCCTATAGCAATCAGCCCCAGCATTTT. Its translation: CAWSVSRGPYSNQPQHF. The V call is TRBV30, the J call TRBJ1-5; D possibly corresponds to TRBD1 (6 bases). V was pared by 0 bases and J by 0 bases, with 15 bases between. CDR1 is GTSNPN and CDR2 is SVGIG in the germline V gene (reference sequence). The CDR3 length is 17 residues.